A single sample gave rise to the 24 T cell receptor beta chains below, sequenced in a study of blood T cell repertoires in COVID-19. Clones were sequenced by immunoSEQ multiplex PCR, and TCRdb holds only the in-frame ones, with some missing. The repertoire holds about 42,000 clones, with about 87% as singletons. Sequences were obtained from peripheral blood. Receptor source: a human donor in a cohort sampled during active COVID-19.

The rearrangement uses TRBV19 and TRBJ1-5; 9 nucleotides match TRBD1. The CDR3 runs to 17 residues. J gave up 5 bases and V 4 bases, and 12 bases lay outside the gene matches. Per the germline V gene, CDR1 is LNHDA and CDR2 is SQIVND (reference sequence). Here the CDR3 reads CASSKPPGQGLHQPQHF. The CDR3 DNA is TGTGCCAGTAGTAAGCCCCCGGGACAGGGCCTCCATCAGCCCCAGCATTTT.

The CDR3 region has the DNA TGCGCCAGCAGTGGCTACGCCGCCTACGAGCAGTACTTC. This codes for CASSGYAAYEQYF. The chain is built from TRBV10-2 and TRBJ2-7; D remains ambiguous. The V gene lost 4 bases and the J gene lost 2 bases, with 9 bases spanning the gap. CDR1 and CDR2 from the germline V gene are WSHSY and SAAADI. This CDR3 contains 13 residues.

The genes are TRBV18 and TRBJ1-3, with a weak D call TRBD1 (5 bases). Trimming stripped 3 bases from V and 2 bases from J, with 8 bases between. The germline gives CDR1 KGHSH, CDR2 LQKENI. The CDR3 sequence is 14 residues long. The CDR3 sequence is CASSPAGPGNTIYF. In DNA, the CDR3 is TGTGCCAGCTCACCCGCAGGGCCTGGAAACACCATATATTTT. The whole variable domain, remainder taken from reference TRBV18 and TRBJ1-3, is NAGVMQNPRHLVRRRGQEARLRCSPMKGHSHVYWYRQLPEEGLKFMVYLQKENIIDESGMPKERFSAEFPKEGPSILRIQQVVRGDSAAYFCASSPAGPGNTIYFGEGSWLTVV.

J is TRBJ2-2 and V is TRBV7-9, with 11 nucleotides matching TRBD1. The CDR3 has 15 amino acids. V lost 5 bases, J lost 4 bases, and 3 bases stayed unmatched. Germline V gene sequence: CDR1 SEHNR, CDR2 FQNEAQ (reference sequence). CDR3 coding DNA: TGTGCCAGCAGCGCCGGGACAGGGGGCACCGGGGAGCTGTTTTTT. Protein product: CASSAGTGGTGELFF.

The CDR3 sequence is CASSAIPGQGSGANVLTF. The CDR3 DNA reads as TGTGCCAGCTCCGCAATTCCGGGACAGGGGTCTGGGGCCAACGTCCTGACTTTC. The rearrangement uses TRBV18 and TRBJ2-6, with 10 positions matching TRBD1. The J segment lost 1 base and the V segment lost 6 bases, leaving 9 bases of the junction unmatched. This CDR3 is built from 18 residues. Germline CDR1 KGHSH, CDR2 LQKENI. Variable domain in full (rest from reference TRBV18 and TRBJ2-6): NAGVMQNPRHLVRRRGQEARLRCSPMKGHSHVYWYRQLPEEGLKFMVYLQKENIIDESGMPKERFSAEFPKEGPSILRIQQVVRGDSAAYFCASSAIPGQGSGANVLTFGAGSRLTVL.

V and J are TRBV9 and TRBJ1-2; D is uncertain. From germline, CDR1 is SGDLS and CDR2 YYNGEE. Trimming cost V 0 bases and J 8 bases, with 17 bases left between them. The CDR3 is 15 amino acids. CDR3 bases: TGTGCCAGCAGCGTAGGCCCCCTCTACATGGAGGGCTACACCTTC. It is translated as CASSVGPLYMEGYTF.

This rearrangement joins TRBV27 to TRBJ2-2; a weak D match, TRBD1 (6 bases). Per germline, CDR1 MNHEY and CDR2 SMNVEV (reference sequence). The CDR3 consists of 14 residues. Trimming shortened V by 2 bases and J by 7 bases, and 11 bases separated the two germline ends. CDR3 loop: CASSLGRGGGELFF. The DNA for the CDR3 is TGTGCCAGCAGTTTAGGGCGAGGGGGCGGGGAGCTGTTTTTT.

The chain links TRBV29-1 to TRBJ1-1; perhaps TRBD1 as D (6 bases). CDR3 length equals 12 residues. Germline V lookup: CDR1 SQVTM, CDR2 ANQGSEA. Trimming pared 7 bases from V and 0 bases from J, leaving 9 bases between. CDR3 sequence reads: CSAGQMNTEAFF. Here the CDR3 DNA reads TGCAGCGCCGGACAGATGAACACTGAAGCTTTCTTT.

V usage is TRBV25-1 and J usage is TRBJ2-1; 12 nucleotides agree with TRBD1. V was pared by 4 bases and J by 8 bases, with 6 bases of the junction left unmatched. Germline assignment: CDR1 MGHDK and CDR2 SYGVNS. The CDR3 has 15 residues. The CDR3 spells CASSAAGTGGDEQFF. The CDR3 DNA follows: TGTGCCAGCAGTGCGGCCGGGACAGGGGGCGATGAGCAGTTCTTC.

The chain joins TRBV5-6 to TRBJ2-3; 10 bases match TRBD2. The ends lost 2 bases at V and 4 bases at J; junction bases unmatched: 13. CDR3 length: 18 amino acids. Germline CDR1 reads SGHDT; CDR2 reads YYEEEE. The CDR3 nucleotides are TGTGCCAGCAGCTTTTTTCCTAGGCTAGCGGGGGTTTCAGATACGCAGTATTTT. Translating gives CASSFFPRLAGVSDTQYF.

The chain combines TRBV14 with TRBJ1-3, with TRBD1 as a possible D gene (5 bases). Germline V gene sequence: CDR1 SGHDN, CDR2 FVKESK. This CDR3 is 16 amino acids long. Trimming stripped 0 bases from V and 0 bases from J, with 9 bases between. The CDR3 DNA is TGTGCCAGCAGCCAAGAAAGGGGTACCTCTGGAAACACCATATATTTT. This codes for CASSQERGTSGNTIYF.

This clone has just one count. V usage is TRBV19 and J usage is TRBJ1-4, with D perhaps TRBD1 (5 bases). The CDR3 length is 18 residues. Germline CDR1 is LNHDA and CDR2 is SQIVND (reference sequence). The V end was cut by 2 bases, the J end by 6 bases, with 22 bases between. CDR3 nucleotides: TGTGCCAGTAGTATAAAAGGTTGGGGCAGGGAAGAGGATGAAAAACTGTTTTTT. Translating gives CASSIKGWGREEDEKLFF.

V gene TRBV28 combines with J gene TRBJ2-4; 7 bases align to TRBD1. The CDR3 loop spans 15 amino acids. After removal of 6 bases from V and 5 bases from J, the junction contained 10 bases not matched to a gene. The V gene's germline CDR1 is MDHEN and CDR2 SYDVKM. As DNA, the CDR3 is TGTGCCAGCAGGGCCCCGGGGCAGGGGGAAAACATTCAGTACTTC. This gives the protein CASRAPGQGENIQYF. The full variable domain, its missing parts supplied by reference TRBV28 and TRBJ2-4, is DVKVTQSSRYLVKRTGEKVFLECVQDMDHENMFWYRQDPGLGLRLIYFSYDVKMKEKGDIPEGYSVSREKKERFSLILESASTNQTSMYLCASRAPGQGENIQYFGAGTRLSVL.

This chain joins TRBV6-5 and TRBJ1-2; 8 bases align to TRBD1. The CDR3 has 15 amino acids. V gave up 2 bases and J gave up 2 bases; unmatched junction bases: 4. Germline-derived CDR1 and CDR2 are MNHEY and SVGAGI. The CDR3 bases are TGTGCCAGCAGTTACCGCGGACAGGGAAACTATGGCTACACCTTC. Translation: CASSYRGQGNYGYTF.

The chain uses TRBV11-2 and TRBJ1-1; 7 bases map to TRBD1. The CDR3 spans 16 residues. V gave up 0 bases and J gave up 0 bases; unmatched junction bases: 4. Germline CDR1 and CDR2: SGHAT and FQNNGV. The CDR3 nucleotides are TGTGCCAGCAGCTTAGACAGGGGGTTAATGAACACTGAAGCTTTCTTT. Protein sequence: CASSLDRGLMNTEAFF.

The rearrangement joins TRBV29-1 to TRBJ1-5, with TRBD1 identical over 7 bases. Germline values: CDR1 SQVTM, CDR2 ANQGSEA. This CDR3 contains 14 residues. J gave up 1 base and V 5 bases, and 5 bases lay outside the gene matches. This CDR3 reads CSVSPGQSNQPQHF. The DNA of the CDR3 is TGCAGCGTTAGTCCGGGACAGAGCAATCAGCCCCAGCATTTT.

The chain has TRBV28 and TRBJ2-5; TRBD2 agrees at 7 bases. The J segment lost 1 base and the V segment lost 6 bases, leaving 8 bases of the junction unmatched. The CDR3 sequence is 15 residues long. Germline CDR1 reads MDHEN; CDR2 reads SYDVKM. The chain's CDR3 is CASRRTGGPQETQYF. The CDR3 coding sequence is TGTGCCAGCAGGCGGACGGGAGGCCCCCAAGAGACCCAGTACTTC.

The rearrangement uses TRBV6-6 and TRBJ2-6; D remains unclear. The CDR3 runs to 17 residues. Germline loops: CDR1 MNHNY, CDR2 SVGAGI (reference sequence). V shed 10 bases and J shed 0 bases, with 19 bases lying between them. For the CDR3, the DNA is TGTGCCACCTGTCGGGTCGGTACCCTCTCTGGGGCCAACGTCCTGACTTTC. Translating it yields CATCRVGTLSGANVLTF.

The chain recombines TRBV6-5 with TRBJ1-2, with 10 bases matching TRBD1. The germline V gene has CDR1 MNHEY and CDR2 SVGAGI. The CDR3 contains 13 residues. The ends lost 6 bases at V and 7 bases at J; junction bases unmatched: 5. The CDR3, as DNA: TGTGCCAGCAGCCAAAGGGACAGGGGTGGCTACACCTTC. The encoded protein is CASSQRDRGGYTF.

The V and J genes are TRBV10-2 and TRBJ2-7, with TRBD1 identical over 12 bases. V was pared by 7 bases and J by 2 bases, with 3 bases of the junction left unmatched. Germline-derived CDR1 and CDR2 are WSHSY and SAAADI. The CDR3 is 14 residues long. CDR3 nucleotide sequence: TGCGCCAGCACCCGGGACAGGGGGCCCTACGAGCAGTACTTC. It yields the protein CASTRDRGPYEQYF.

This rearrangement joins TRBV10-3 to TRBJ2-3; possible D gene TRBD2, 5 bases. CDR3 size: 14 residues. Trimming left V 4 bases short and J 0 bases short, with 8 bases between. The germline gives CDR1 ENHRY, CDR2 SYGVKD. The CDR3 loop is CAISAGFSTDTQYF. CDR3 nucleotide sequence: TGTGCCATCAGTGCGGGATTTAGCACAGATACGCAGTATTTT.

This chain uses TRBV10-3 with TRBJ1-5; D is undetermined. Germline V gives CDR1 ENHRY, CDR2 SYGVKD. V was shortened by 0 bases and J by 3 bases, with 9 bases between the two germline ends. The CDR3 extends over 15 amino acids. CDR3: CAISESEASNQPQHF. DNA of the CDR3: TGTGCCATCAGTGAGTCCGAGGCCTCCAATCAGCCCCAGCATTTT.

This sequence joins TRBV3-1 (or the pseudogene TRBV3-2) and TRBJ2-3, with 14 bases that match TRBD2. V dropped 4 bases and J dropped 0; count of bases not matched to a gene: 6. Germline V gene data show CDR1 as LGHDT and CDR2 as YNNKEL (reference sequence). The CDR3 covers 18 residues. The CDR3 spells CASSPRTSGGQSTDTQYF. CDR3 bases: TGTGCCAGCAGCCCGCGGACTAGCGGGGGGCAAAGCACAGATACGCAGTATTTT.

The chain carries TRBV5-4 and TRBJ2-7; D is perhaps TRBD2 (6 bases). Germline CDR1 SGHNT, CDR2 YYREEE (reference sequence). V was pared by 0 bases and J by 5 bases, with 18 bases between. The CDR3 covers 16 residues. This CDR3 is CASSLVISRGRNEQYF. The CDR3 region has the DNA TGTGCCAGCAGCTTGGTCATAAGTCGGGGGAGGAACGAGCAGTACTTC.